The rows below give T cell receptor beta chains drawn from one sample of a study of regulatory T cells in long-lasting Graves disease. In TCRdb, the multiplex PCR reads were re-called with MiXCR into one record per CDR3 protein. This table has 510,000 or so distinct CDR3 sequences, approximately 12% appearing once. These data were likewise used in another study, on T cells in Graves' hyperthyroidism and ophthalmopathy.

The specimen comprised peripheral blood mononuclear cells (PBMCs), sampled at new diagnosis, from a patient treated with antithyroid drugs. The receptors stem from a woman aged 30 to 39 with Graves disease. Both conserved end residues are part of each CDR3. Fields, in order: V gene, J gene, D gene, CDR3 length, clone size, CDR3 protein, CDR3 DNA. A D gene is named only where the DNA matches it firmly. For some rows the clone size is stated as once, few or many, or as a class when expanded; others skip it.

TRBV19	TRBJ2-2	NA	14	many	CASREVGSTGELFF	TGTGCCAGTAGGGAGGTAGGGAGCACCGGGGAGCTGTTTTTT
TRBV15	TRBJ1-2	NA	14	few	CATSRGGQHYGYTF	TGTGCCACCAGCAGAGGGGGACAACATTATGGCTACACCTTC
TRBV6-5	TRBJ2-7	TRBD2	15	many	CASSYSTSGRSGQYF	TGTGCCAGCAGTTACTCCACTAGCGGGAGGTCCGGGCAGTACTTC
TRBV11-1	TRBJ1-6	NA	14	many	CASSFAGNNSPLHF	TGTGCCAGCAGCTTCGCAGGGAATAATTCACCCCTCCACTTT
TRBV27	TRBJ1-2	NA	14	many	CASSFTAANYGYTF	TGTGCCAGCAGTTTTACTGCTGCTAACTATGGCTACACCTTC
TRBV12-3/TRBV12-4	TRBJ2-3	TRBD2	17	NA	CASTTSLTGLAGGTQYF	TGTGCCAGCACCACAAGCCTAACGGGGCTAGCGGGAGGTACGCAGTATTTT
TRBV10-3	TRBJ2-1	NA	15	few	CAISEVRGSYNEQFF	TGTGCCATCAGTGAGGTGAGGGGCTCCTACAATGAGCAGTTCTTC
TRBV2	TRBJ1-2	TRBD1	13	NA	CASSIQGAGGYTF	TGTGCCAGCAGTATACAGGGGGCTGGTGGCTACACCTTC
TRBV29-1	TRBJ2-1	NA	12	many	CSVKRQVNEQFF	TGCAGCGTGAAAAGGCAGGTTAATGAGCAGTTCTTC
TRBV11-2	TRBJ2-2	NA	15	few	CASSQDGRNTGELFF	TGTGCCAGCAGTCAGGACGGCCGGAACACCGGGGAGCTGTTTTTT
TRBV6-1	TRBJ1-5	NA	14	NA	CASSSKLSNQPQHF	TGTGCCAGCAGCTCGAAACTTAGCAATCAGCCCCAGCATTTT
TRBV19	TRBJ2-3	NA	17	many	CASTPNPPGILTDTQYF	TGTGCCAGTACCCCAAACCCCCCGGGGATCCTCACAGATACGCAGTATTTT
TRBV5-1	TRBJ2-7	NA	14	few	CASSLEPSHYEQYF	TGCGCCAGCAGCTTGGAACCAAGCCACTACGAGCAGTACTTC
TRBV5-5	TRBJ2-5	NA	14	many	CASSPDLMPETQYF	TGTGCCAGCAGCCCGGACCTCATGCCGGAGACCCAGTACTTC
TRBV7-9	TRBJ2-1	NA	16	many	CASSLALGFSYNEQFF	TGTGCCAGCAGCTTAGCGCTAGGGTTCTCCTACAATGAGCAGTTCTTC
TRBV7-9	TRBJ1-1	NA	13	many	CASSFDRGTEAFF	TGTGCCAGCAGCTTTGACCGGGGCACTGAAGCTTTCTTT
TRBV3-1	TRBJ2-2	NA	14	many	CASSAIVDTGELFF	TGTGCCAGCAGCGCCATCGTGGACACCGGGGAGCTGTTTTTT
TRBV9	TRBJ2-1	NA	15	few	CASSADSTEYNEQFF	TGTGCCAGCAGCGCCGACTCGACAGAGTACAATGAGCAGTTCTTC
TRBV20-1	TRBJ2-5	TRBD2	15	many	CSARDFRTSGETQYF	TGCAGTGCTAGAGATTTCAGGACTAGCGGAGAGACCCAGTACTTC
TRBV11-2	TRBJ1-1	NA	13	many	CASSLEAESEAFF	TGTGCCAGCAGCTTAGAGGCGGAATCTGAAGCTTTCTTT
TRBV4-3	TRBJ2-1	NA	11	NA	CASSRMNEQFF	TGCGCCAGCAGCCGTATGAATGAGCAGTTCTTC
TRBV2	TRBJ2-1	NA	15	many	CASSELSLPTNEQFF	TGTGCCAGCAGTGAACTCTCCCTCCCGACGAATGAGCAGTTCTTC
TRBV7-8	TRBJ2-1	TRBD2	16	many	CASSLAGLAAYNEQFF	TGTGCCAGCAGCTTAGCAGGACTAGCGGCCTACAATGAGCAGTTCTTC
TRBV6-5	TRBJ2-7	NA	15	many	CASSYSFGFSYEQYF	TGTGCCAGCAGTTACTCGTTCGGATTCTCCTACGAGCAGTACTTC
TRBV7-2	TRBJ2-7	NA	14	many	CASSLSLPSYEQYF	TGTGCCAGCAGCTTAAGTCTTCCTTCCTACGAGCAGTACTTC
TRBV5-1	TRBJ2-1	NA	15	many	CASSLTVSSYNEQFF	TGCGCCAGCAGCTTGACAGTCAGCTCCTACAATGAGCAGTTCTTC
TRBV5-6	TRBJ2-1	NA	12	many	CASRLGYNEQFF	TGTGCCAGCCGCCTCGGGTACAATGAGCAGTTCTTC
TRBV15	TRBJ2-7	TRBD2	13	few	CATSLAGHYEQYF	TGTGCCACCAGTCTAGCGGGACATTACGAGCAGTACTTC
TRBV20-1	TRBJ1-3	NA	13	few	CSAARRAGNTIYF	TGCAGTGCTGCCAGGAGGGCCGGAAACACCATATATTTT
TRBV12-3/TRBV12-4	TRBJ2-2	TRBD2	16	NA	CASSLGLAERGGELFF	TGTGCCAGCAGTTTGGGTCTAGCGGAGAGAGGGGGGGAGCTGTTTTTT
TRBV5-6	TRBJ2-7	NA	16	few	CASSLASFNPPYEQYF	TGTGCCAGCAGCTTGGCAAGTTTTAACCCTCCCTACGAGCAGTACTTC
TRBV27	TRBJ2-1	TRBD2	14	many	CASGTSGSYNEQFF	TGTGCCAGCGGCACTAGCGGGAGTTACAATGAGCAGTTCTTC
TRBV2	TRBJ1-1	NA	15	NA	CASSEAEVRSTEAFF	TGTGCCAGCAGTGAAGCGGAGGTGAGGAGCACTGAAGCTTTCTTT
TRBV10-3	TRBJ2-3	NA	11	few	CAIRRADTQYF	TGTGCCATCAGGAGGGCAGATACGCAGTATTTT
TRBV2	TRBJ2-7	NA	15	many	CASTKQAGFVHEQYF	TGTGCCAGCACAAAGCAGGCCGGGTTTGTCCACGAGCAGTACTTC
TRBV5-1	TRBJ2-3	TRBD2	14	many	CASRLAGETDTQYF	TGCGCAAGCAGGCTAGCGGGAGAGACAGATACGCAGTATTTT
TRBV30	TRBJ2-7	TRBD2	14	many	CAASRVAGVGEQYF	TGTGCCGCCTCTAGGGTGGCGGGAGTGGGGGAGCAGTACTTC